The 28 T cell receptor beta chains given below trace back to one sample, sequenced in a study of blood T cell repertoires in COVID-19. Data came from immunoSEQ multiplex PCR; TCRdb stores just in-frame clones and leaves some out. The sample comprises 200,000 to 300,000 clones, more than 80% of which are singletons, and 3.7% rests with the top ten. The sequencing input was peripheral blood. The receptors were sampled from a woman aged 40 to 50 with acute or convalescent COVID-19.

The chain is built from TRBV6-1 and TRBJ1-2; TRBD1 aligns across 7 bases. This CDR3 is 16 amino acids long. CDR1 is MNHNS, CDR2 SASEGT, per germline. V dropped 3 bases and J dropped 0; count of bases not matched to a gene: 7. The CDR3 region is CASSEGGQRSNYGYTF. The CDR3 DNA is TGTGCCAGCAGTGAGGGGGGACAGCGATCTAACTATGGCTACACCTTC.

The V and J genes are TRBV29-1 and TRBJ2-5; D possibly corresponds to TRBD1 (5 bases). Trimming removed 2 bases from V and 7 bases from J, with 17 bases in between. The CDR3 has 14 amino acids. Germline-derived CDR1 and CDR2 are SQVTM and ANQGSEA. CDR3 nucleotide sequence: TGCAGCGTTGAATCAGGGTATGCGGTTGGGACCCAGTACTTC. It is translated as CSVESGYAVGTQYF.

The chain joins TRBV19 to TRBJ1-5; no clear D. Germline CDR1 and CDR2: LNHDA and SQIVND (reference sequence). The CDR3 totals 14 residues. V lost 9 bases, J lost 0 bases, and 12 bases lay in between. The CDR3 is CARTDGFSNQPQHF. The CDR3 nucleotides read TGTGCCAGGACCGACGGGTTTAGCAATCAGCCCCAGCATTTT.

The genes are TRBV24-1 and TRBJ2-1, with 8 bases that match TRBD1. CDR1 and CDR2 from the germline V gene are KGHDR and SFDVKD. J lost 15 bases, V lost 2 bases, and 5 bases had no gene match. The CDR3 is 12 amino acids. The CDR3 DNA is TGTGCCACCAGTGATTGGACAGGGAAACGGTTCTTC. Translated: CATSDWTGKRFF.

This sequence joins TRBV5-1 and TRBJ2-3; D is ambiguous. CDR3 length equals 16 residues. V gave up 3 bases and J gave up 4 bases, with 18 bases separating them. The germline V gene has CDR1 SGHRS and CDR2 YFSETQ. The CDR3 bases are TGCGCCAGCAGCTCTTTCCCCTCCGCACCGGCAGATACGCAGTATTTT. Translating gives CASSSFPSAPADTQYF.

The gene calls are TRBV14 and TRBJ2-2, with D possibly being TRBD1 (6 bases). Germline CDR1 and CDR2: SGHDN and FVKESK. V was cut by 5 bases and J by 4 bases, with 14 bases left in between. The CDR3 covers 15 residues. This CDR3 is CASSRRQVLTGELFF. CDR3 sequence (DNA): TGTGCCAGCAGCAGAAGACAGGTTCTCACCGGGGAGCTGTTTTTT.

The V gene is TRBV29-1, the J gene TRBJ2-3; 7 nucleotides agree with TRBD1. CDR1 is SQVTM and CDR2 is ANQGSEA in the germline V gene. This CDR3 has 16 amino acids. J lost 1 base, V lost 4 bases, and 11 bases had no gene match. The CDR3 loop reads CSVGGPRQGRTDTQYF. CDR3 nucleotide sequence: TGCAGCGTTGGAGGACCGAGACAGGGCCGCACAGATACGCAGTATTTT.

This clone was seen a handful of times. V usage is TRBV2 and J usage is TRBJ1-3; D perhaps matches TRBD1 (6 bases). This CDR3 is built from 16 residues. In germline, CDR1 is SNHLY, CDR2 FYNNEI. V shed 7 bases and J shed 3 bases, with 19 bases lying between them. The chain's CDR3 is CASMGSGGPYGNTIYF. Here the CDR3 DNA reads TGTGCCAGCATGGGGAGCGGGGGCCCGTATGGAAACACCATATATTTT.

The DNA for the CDR3 is TGCGCCAGCAGCTTGGTATTGACAGCTAACACTGAAGCTTTCTTT. This translates into CASSLVLTANTEAFF. The chain joins TRBV5-1 to TRBJ1-1; D possibly corresponds to TRBD1 (5 bases). With 0 bases removed from V and 2 bases from J, the gap between germline ends came to 11 bases. CDR1 is SGHRS and CDR2 is YFSETQ in the germline V gene. CDR3 size: 15 residues.

The chain links TRBV19 to TRBJ2-3, with 8 bases identical to TRBD1. This CDR3 has 15 residues. CDR1 and CDR2 from the germline V gene are LNHDA and SQIVND (reference sequence). With 5 bases clipped from V and 3 bases from J, the junction kept 7 bases outside the gene matches. Here the CDR3 DNA reads TGTGCCAGTAGTTCGGACAGGGAAGGTACAGATACGCAGTATTTT. As protein: CASSSDREGTDTQYF. The variable domain in full, completed from reference TRBV19 and TRBJ2-3, reads DGGITQSPKYLFRKEGQNVTLSCEQNLNHDAMYWYRQDPGQGLRLIYYSQIVNDFQKGDIAEGYSVSREKKESFPLTVTSAQKNPTAFYLCASSSDREGTDTQYFGPGTRLTVL.

The rearrangement uses TRBV2 and TRBJ2-3; TRBD2 matches at 7 bases. Germline V gene sequence: CDR1 SNHLY, CDR2 FYNNEI. The length of the CDR3 is 14 residues. V trimming: 6 bases; J trimming: 5 bases; junction bases outside the gene matches: 8. The CDR3 coding sequence is TGTGCCAGCAGCCTCTTAGGGACTAAAGATACGCAGTATTTT. Protein product: CASSLLGTKDTQYF.

The chain carries TRBV10-1 and TRBJ1-1; D not certain. Germline V gene data show CDR1 as WNHNN and CDR2 as SYGVQD (reference sequence). V was pared by 2 bases and J by 5 bases, with 12 bases between. The CDR3 extends over 14 amino acids. The CDR3 is CASSEVRLGTEAFF. The CDR3 bases are TGCGCCAGCAGTGAGGTGCGGTTGGGTACTGAAGCTTTCTTT.

J is TRBJ1-5 and V is TRBV10-3, with 8 bases identical to TRBD1. Germline trimming cut 6 bases from V and 2 bases from J; bases unmatched to any gene: 30. The CDR3 extends over 23 amino acids. Germline lookup yields CDR1 ENHRY and CDR2 SYGVKD. As DNA, the CDR3 is TGTGCCATCAGCGACCCTCCCCCCAGGGAGGGACAGGTCAACCTCGGGGGCAATCAGCCCCAGCATTTT. Translating it yields CAISDPPPREGQVNLGGNQPQHF.

This clone was seen a handful of times. This chain connects TRBV5-6 to TRBJ1-2; possibly TRBD1 for D (6 bases). Germline lookup yields CDR1 SGHDT and CDR2 YYEEEE. The CDR3 consists of 14 residues. V lost 4 bases, J lost 8 bases, and 18 bases lay in between. The CDR3 nucleotides are TGTGCCAGCAGCCACCTCACAGGGTCGGACGGCTACACCTTC. Translating it yields CASSHLTGSDGYTF.

The chain joins TRBV18 to TRBJ2-7; D perhaps matches TRBD2 (6 bases). The germline gives CDR1 KGHSH, CDR2 LQKENI. Trimming left V 2 bases short and J 4 bases short, with 15 bases between. The CDR3 runs 15 residues. The CDR3 protein is CASSPGSGGPYEQYV. For the CDR3, the DNA is TGTGCCAGCTCACCAGGGTCAGGAGGGCCTTACGAGCAGTACGTC.

The genes are TRBV29-1 and TRBJ1-1; 11 bases map to TRBD1. The germline CDR1 and CDR2 sequences are SQVTM and ANQGSEA. Trimming removed 2 bases from V and 8 bases from J; junction bases left unmatched: 10. This CDR3 region has 15 residues. This CDR3 reads CSVESRTGGTGEAFF. CDR3 DNA sequence: TGCAGCGTTGAATCTAGGACAGGGGGCACTGGGGAAGCTTTCTTT.

This sequence joins TRBV7-2 and TRBJ2-3; 13 nucleotides agree with TRBD2. Germline assignment: CDR1 SGHTA and CDR2 FQGNSA. The CDR3 is 17 amino acids. Trimming cost V 5 bases and J 4 bases; bases outside gene matches: 9. CDR3 amino acids: CASSPNPGLAGSDTQYF. The CDR3 DNA follows: TGTGCCAGCAGCCCAAACCCGGGACTAGCGGGATCAGATACGCAGTATTTT. The whole variable domain, filled in from reference TRBV7-2 and TRBJ2-3, reads GAGVSQSPSNKVTEKGKDVELRCDPISGHTALYWYRQSLGQGLEFLIYFQGNSAPDKSGLPSDRFSAERTGGSVSTLTIQRTQQEDSAVYLCASSPNPGLAGSDTQYFGPGTRLTVL.

The rearrangement joins TRBV6-5 to TRBJ2-3, with a tentative D call TRBD2 (6 bases). The CDR3 covers 13 residues. The V end was cut by 7 bases, the J end by 2 bases, with 10 bases between. CDR1 and CDR2 (germline): MNHEY, SVGAGI. The CDR3 protein is CASNRGDTDTQYF. The CDR3 DNA is TGTGCCAGCAACCGCGGGGACACAGATACGCAGTATTTT.

The rearrangement joins TRBV19 to TRBJ2-3; 8 bases align to TRBD2. The J segment lost 3 bases and the V segment lost 5 bases, leaving 10 bases of the junction unmatched. The CDR3 is 16 residues long. CDR1 is LNHDA and CDR2 is SQIVND in the germline V gene (reference sequence). CDR3 residues: CASSLRTSRRTDTQYF. Written as DNA, the CDR3 is TGTGCCAGTAGTCTCAGGACTAGCAGGAGGACAGATACGCAGTATTTT.

The genes are TRBV29-1 and TRBJ1-5; D remains unclear. CDR3 length: 13 amino acids. Germline V gene lookup returns CDR1 SQVTM and CDR2 ANQGSEA. Between the trimmed V and J ends, which lost 0 bases and 9 bases, there was a span of 12 bases. The CDR3 loop is CSVEEGGGGPQHF. The DNA for the CDR3 is TGCAGCGTTGAAGAGGGAGGAGGAGGGCCCCAGCATTTT. Based on the CDR3 plus reference TRBV29-1 and TRBJ1-5, the full variable domain is SAVISQKPSRDICQRGTSLTIQCQVDSQVTMMFWYRQQPGQSLTLIATANQGSEATYESGFVIDKFPISRPNLTFSTLTVSNMSPEDSSIYLCSVEEGGGGPQHFGDGTRLSIL.

This rearrangement joins TRBV10-2 to TRBJ1-5; a weak D match, TRBD1 (6 bases). There are 17 residues in the CDR3. Germline values: CDR1 WSHSY, CDR2 SAAADI. The germline V and J ends were trimmed by 6 bases and 2 bases, with 20 bases remaining between them. The CDR3 region has the DNA TGCGCCAGCAGCCCCCCCTCAACAGGGAGACGCAATCAGCCCCAGCATTTT. Translating gives CASSPPSTGRRNQPQHF.

V is TRBV7-3 and J is TRBJ2-4, with 8 positions matching TRBD1. CDR3 size: 20 residues. J was trimmed by 1 base and V by 5 bases; bases with no gene match: 19. The germline V gene encodes CDR1 SGHTA and CDR2 FQGTGA. This CDR3 is CASSRGQGLGSGAAKNIQYF. The CDR3 bases are TGTGCCAGCAGCCGCGGACAGGGCCTAGGCTCTGGAGCGGCCAAAAACATTCAGTACTTC.

The rearrangement uses TRBV6-5 and TRBJ1-1; no reliable D call. Germline V gene data show CDR1 as MNHEY and CDR2 as SVGAGI. V was shortened by 2 bases and J by 8 bases, with 18 bases between the two germline ends. The CDR3 length is 15 residues. CDR3 nucleotide sequence: TGTGCCAGCAGTTACCCGGAGGTTCCTGGGGTCGAAGCTTTCTTT. This encodes CASSYPEVPGVEAFF.

This rearrangement joins TRBV5-4 to TRBJ2-1; weak D call: TRBD2 (5 bases). V was pared by 5 bases and J by 4 bases, with 19 bases between. This CDR3 region has 16 residues. The germline gives CDR1 SGHNT, CDR2 YYREEE (reference sequence). CDR3 DNA sequence: TGTGCCAGCAGACCGACTACTAGATCCGTTTACAATGAGCAGTTCTTC. Translating gives CASRPTTRSVYNEQFF. The full variable domain, its missing parts supplied by reference TRBV5-4 and TRBJ2-1, is ETGVTQSPTHLIKTRGQQVTLRCSSQSGHNTVSWYQQALGQGPQFIFQYYREEENGRGNFPPRFSGLQFPNYSSELNVNALELDDSALYLCASRPTTRSVYNEQFFGPGTRLTVL.

The rearrangement links TRBV4-1 to TRBJ2-1; 7 bases match TRBD1. The ends lost 4 bases at V and 8 bases at J; junction bases unmatched: 8. CDR3 length: 14 amino acids. CDR1 MGHRA and CDR2 YSYEKL come from the germline V gene. CDR3 in DNA: TGCGCCAGCAGCCCCCCAGGGGGTACCCATGAGCAGTTCTTC. Translating it yields CASSPPGGTHEQFF.

The chain employs TRBV19 and TRBJ2-2, with 13 bases lining up with TRBD2. Germline CDR1 is LNHDA and CDR2 is SQIVND (reference sequence). V shed 7 bases, J shed 3 bases, and the junction held 14 bases outside the gene matches. CDR3 length: 19 amino acids. Written as DNA, the CDR3 is TGTGCCAGTAAATTTGGACTAGCGGGGGCCCTACCCTACACCGGGGAGCTGTTTTTT. Encoded protein: CASKFGLAGALPYTGELFF.

The chain joins TRBV14 to TRBJ2-1; D might be TRBD1 (5 bases). Trimming shortened V by 5 bases and J by 0 bases, and 17 bases separated the two germline ends. There are 17 residues in the CDR3. The germline V gene encodes CDR1 SGHDN and CDR2 FVKESK. The CDR3, as DNA: TGTGCCAGCAGCAAAAGACAGACGCCTAGCTCCTACAATGAGCAGTTCTTC. As protein: CASSKRQTPSSYNEQFF.

This chain connects TRBV19 to TRBJ1-1, with 8 bases matching TRBD1. CDR1 and CDR2 from the germline V gene are LNHDA and SQIVND (reference sequence). V lost 6 bases to trimming and J lost 0 bases; unmatched junction nucleotides: 9. The CDR3 is 16 amino acids. This CDR3 reads CASSPLDRGLNTEAFF. The CDR3 coding sequence is TGTGCCAGTAGCCCCCTTGACAGGGGTTTGAACACTGAAGCTTTCTTT.